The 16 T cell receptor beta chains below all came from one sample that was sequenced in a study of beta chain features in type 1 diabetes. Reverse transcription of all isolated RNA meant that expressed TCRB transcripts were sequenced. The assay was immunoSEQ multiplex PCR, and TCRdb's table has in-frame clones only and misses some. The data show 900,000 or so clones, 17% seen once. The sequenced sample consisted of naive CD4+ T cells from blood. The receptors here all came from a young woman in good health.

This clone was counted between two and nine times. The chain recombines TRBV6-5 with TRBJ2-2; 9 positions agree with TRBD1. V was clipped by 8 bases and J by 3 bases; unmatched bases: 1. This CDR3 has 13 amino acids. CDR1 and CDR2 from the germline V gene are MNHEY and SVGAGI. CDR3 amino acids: CASRDRDTGELFF. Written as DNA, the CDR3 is TGTGCCAGCCGGGACAGGGACACCGGGGAGCTGTTTTTT.

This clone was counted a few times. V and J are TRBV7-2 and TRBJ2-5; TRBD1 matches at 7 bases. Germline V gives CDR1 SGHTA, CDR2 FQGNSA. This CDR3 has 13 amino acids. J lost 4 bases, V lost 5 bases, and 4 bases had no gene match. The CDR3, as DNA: TGTGCCAGCAGCAGGGACAGAGGAGAGACCCAGTACTTC. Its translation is CASSRDRGETQYF.

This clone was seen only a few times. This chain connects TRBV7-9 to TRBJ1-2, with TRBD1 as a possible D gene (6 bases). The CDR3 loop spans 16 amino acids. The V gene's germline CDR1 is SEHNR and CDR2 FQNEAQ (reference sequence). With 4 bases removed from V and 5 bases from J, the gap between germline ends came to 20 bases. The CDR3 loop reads CASSSQGGRGRYGYTF. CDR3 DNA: TGTGCCAGCAGCTCACAAGGGGGTCGGGGAAGGTATGGCTACACCTTC.

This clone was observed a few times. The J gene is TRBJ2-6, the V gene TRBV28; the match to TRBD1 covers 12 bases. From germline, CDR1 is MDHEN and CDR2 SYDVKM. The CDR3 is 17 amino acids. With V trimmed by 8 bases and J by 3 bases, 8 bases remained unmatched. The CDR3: CASGFRDRGHGANVLTF. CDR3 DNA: TGTGCCAGCGGCTTCCGGGACAGGGGGCATGGGGCCAACGTCCTGACTTTC.

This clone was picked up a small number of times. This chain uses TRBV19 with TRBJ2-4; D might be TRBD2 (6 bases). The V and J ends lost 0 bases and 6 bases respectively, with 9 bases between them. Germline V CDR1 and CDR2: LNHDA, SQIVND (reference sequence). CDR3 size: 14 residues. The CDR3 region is CASSIDTGVNIQYF. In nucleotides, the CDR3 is TGTGCCAGTAGTATAGATACGGGAGTAAACATTCAGTACTTC.

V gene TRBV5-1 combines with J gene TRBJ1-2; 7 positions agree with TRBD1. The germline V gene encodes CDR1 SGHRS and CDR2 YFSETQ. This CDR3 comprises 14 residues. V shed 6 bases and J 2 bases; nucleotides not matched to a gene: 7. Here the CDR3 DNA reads TGCGCCAGCACACAGGGGACACTAAACTATGGCTACACCTTC. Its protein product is CASTQGTLNYGYTF.

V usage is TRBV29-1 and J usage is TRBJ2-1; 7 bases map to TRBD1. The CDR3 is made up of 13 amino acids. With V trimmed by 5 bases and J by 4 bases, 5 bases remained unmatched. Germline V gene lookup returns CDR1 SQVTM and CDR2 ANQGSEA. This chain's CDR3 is CSVKRGPYNEQFF. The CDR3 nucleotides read TGCAGCGTTAAGAGGGGGCCGTACAATGAGCAGTTCTTC.

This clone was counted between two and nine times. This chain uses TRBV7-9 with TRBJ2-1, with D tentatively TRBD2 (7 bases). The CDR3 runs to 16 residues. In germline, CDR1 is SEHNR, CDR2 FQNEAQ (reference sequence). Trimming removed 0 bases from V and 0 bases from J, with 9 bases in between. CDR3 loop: CASSLAGGGSYNEQFF. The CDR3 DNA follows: TGTGCCAGCAGCTTAGCGGGAGGGGGCTCCTACAATGAGCAGTTCTTC.

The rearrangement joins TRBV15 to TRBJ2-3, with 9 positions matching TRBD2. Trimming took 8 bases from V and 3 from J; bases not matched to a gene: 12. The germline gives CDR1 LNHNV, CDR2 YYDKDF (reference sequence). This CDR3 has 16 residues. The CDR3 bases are TGTGCCACCGCCCCCGTAGCGGGAGATGAGACAGATACGCAGTATTTT. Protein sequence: CATAPVAGDETDTQYF.

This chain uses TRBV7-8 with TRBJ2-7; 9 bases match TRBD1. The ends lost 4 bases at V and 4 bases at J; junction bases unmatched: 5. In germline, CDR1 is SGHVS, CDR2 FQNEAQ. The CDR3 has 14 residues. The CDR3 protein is CASSSRDRAYEQYF. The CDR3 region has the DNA TGTGCCAGCAGCTCCCGGGACAGGGCTTACGAGCAGTACTTC.

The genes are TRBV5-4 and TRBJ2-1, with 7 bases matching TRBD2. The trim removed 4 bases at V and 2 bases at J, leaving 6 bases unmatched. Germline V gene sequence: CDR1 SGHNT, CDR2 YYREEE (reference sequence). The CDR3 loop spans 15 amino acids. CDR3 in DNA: TGTGCCAGCAGCCAAGCGGGGACTACCTACAATGAGCAGTTCTTC. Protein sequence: CASSQAGTTYNEQFF.

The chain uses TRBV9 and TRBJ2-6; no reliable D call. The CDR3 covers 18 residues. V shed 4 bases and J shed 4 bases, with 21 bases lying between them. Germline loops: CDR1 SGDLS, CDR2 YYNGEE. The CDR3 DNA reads TGTGCCAGCAGCCTCTGGGCCAGAAAAACCACAGGGGCCAACGTCCTGACTTTC. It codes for CASSLWARKTTGANVLTF.

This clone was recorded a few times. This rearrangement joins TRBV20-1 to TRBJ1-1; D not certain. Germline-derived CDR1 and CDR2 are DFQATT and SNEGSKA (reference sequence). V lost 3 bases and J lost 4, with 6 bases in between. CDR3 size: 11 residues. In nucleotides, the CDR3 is TGCAGTGCTAGTAAGGGCACTGAAGCTTTCTTT. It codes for CSASKGTEAFF.

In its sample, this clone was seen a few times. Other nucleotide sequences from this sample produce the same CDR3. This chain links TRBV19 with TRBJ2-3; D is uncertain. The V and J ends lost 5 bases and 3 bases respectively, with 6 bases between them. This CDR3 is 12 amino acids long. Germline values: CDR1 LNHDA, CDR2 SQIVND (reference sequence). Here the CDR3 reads CASSSRTDTQYF. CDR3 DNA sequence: TGTGCCAGTAGTTCCCGGACAGATACGCAGTATTTT.

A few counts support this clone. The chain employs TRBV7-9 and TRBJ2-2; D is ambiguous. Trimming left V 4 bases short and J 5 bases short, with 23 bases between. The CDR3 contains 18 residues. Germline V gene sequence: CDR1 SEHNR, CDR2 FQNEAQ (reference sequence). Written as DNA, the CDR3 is TGTGCCAGCAGCTCCCCCCTCGCGAGAGAAAGGTATACCGGGGAGCTGTTTTTT. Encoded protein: CASSSPLARERYTGELFF.

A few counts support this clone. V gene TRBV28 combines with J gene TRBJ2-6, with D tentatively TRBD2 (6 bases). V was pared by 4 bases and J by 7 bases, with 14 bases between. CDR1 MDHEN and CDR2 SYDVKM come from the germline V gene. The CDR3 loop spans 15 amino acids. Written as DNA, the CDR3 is TGTGCCAGCAGTTCGGCTGGGACTGTTGCCAACGTCCTGACTTTC. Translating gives CASSSAGTVANVLTF.